The entry that follows covers one T cell receptor beta chain sequence. Its antigen is as yet unknown. The repertoire was sequenced with immunoSEQ multiplex PCR; TCRdb's copy has only in-frame clones and lacks some. The sample records about 60,000 clones, about 90% being singletons. These data are taken from a study of pediatric ulcerative colitis. Study-wide results and limits: Blood samples from a couple of patients yielded substantially fewer templates and were excluded from blood-rectal overlap analysis.

The CDR3 is 15 residues long. The V gene's germline CDR1 is MNHEY and CDR2 SVGAGI. V dropped 5 bases and J dropped 9 bases, with 23 bases sitting between them. The TCR comes from a boy aged 5-17 years who was a control in a study of pediatric ulcerative colitis. Material for sequencing was blood. This chain connects TRBV6-5 to TRBJ2-7; D assignment may be TRBD1 or TRBD2 (5 bases each). In nucleotides, the CDR3 is TGTGCCAGCAGTCCCATGCGAGAGGGGATTTCCGGGCAGTACTTC. Translation gives CASSPMREGISGQYF.